One and the same sample provided the 9 T cell receptor beta chains below, sequenced in a study of T cell responses to AZD1222 COVID-19 vaccine. The data were produced by immunoSEQ multiplex PCR, yet TCRdb's version contains in-frame clones alone and is incomplete. The table includes about 120,000 clones, more than 85% detected once. This sample comprised peripheral blood, obtained on day 0 of AZD1222 vaccination. These receptors were obtained from an adult in good health.

The V gene is TRBV6-5, the J gene TRBJ1-5, with TRBD1 as a possible D gene (6 bases). Trimming took 0 bases from V and 7 from J, leaving 13 bases between them. Per germline, CDR1 MNHEY and CDR2 SVGAGI. CDR3 size: 15 residues. The DNA for the CDR3 is TGTGCCAGCAGTTACTCGGGGGCAGCAGAGCAGCCCCAGCATTTT. It specifies CASSYSGAAEQPQHF.

This clone appeared a single time. The chain couples TRBV6-1 to TRBJ2-1; D ambiguous. Germline assignment: CDR1 MNHNS and CDR2 SASEGT. The CDR3 loop spans 12 amino acids. V was cut by 0 bases and J by 7 bases, with 4 bases left in between. The CDR3 loop reads CASSEAANEQFF. The DNA for the CDR3 is TGTGCCAGCAGTGAAGCAGCGAATGAGCAGTTCTTC.

The CDR3 here is CASSPGTGGPTEAFF. CDR3 nucleotides: TGTGCCAGCAGCCCAGGGACAGGGGGCCCCACTGAAGCTTTCTTT. This rearrangement joins TRBV5-4 to TRBJ1-1, with TRBD1 matching 12 bases. The germline CDR1 and CDR2 sequences are SGHNT and YYREEE (reference sequence). Trimming at V came to 4 bases and at J to 4 bases, leaving 5 bases not matched to a gene. The CDR3 runs 15 residues.

The rearrangement uses TRBV27 and TRBJ2-2; the D gene is possibly TRBD1 (6 bases). Germline V CDR1 and CDR2: MNHEY, SMNVEV (reference sequence). CDR3 length: 14 residues. V lost 3 bases and J lost 1, with 6 bases in between. CDR3 sequence: CASSLGQNTGELFF. The CDR3 nucleotides read TGTGCCAGCAGTTTGGGACAGAACACCGGGGAGCTGTTTTTT.

V gene TRBV5-4 combines with J gene TRBJ1-5; D remains ambiguous. Trimming took 1 base from V and 5 from J, leaving 13 bases between them. This CDR3 has 15 amino acids. Germline loops: CDR1 SGHNT, CDR2 YYREEE (reference sequence). The CDR3 spells CASSLRQTSYQPQHF. The CDR3 coding sequence is TGTGCCAGCAGCTTGCGGCAGACAAGCTATCAGCCCCAGCATTTT.

This clone was counted once. This chain links TRBV7-9 with TRBJ1-4; D uncertain. The germline V gene encodes CDR1 SEHNR and CDR2 FQNEAQ (reference sequence). V lost 5 bases and J 8 bases, leaving 15 bases between the germline ends. The CDR3 spans 14 residues. CDR3 residues: CASSPDGVREKLFF. CDR3 DNA sequence: TGTGCCAGCAGCCCAGACGGAGTCCGGGAAAAACTGTTTTTT.

The chain links TRBV2 to TRBJ2-2, with TRBD2 matching over 8 bases. The CDR3 is made up of 15 amino acids. The ends lost 8 bases at V and 7 bases at J; junction bases unmatched: 12. The germline V gene encodes CDR1 SNHLY and CDR2 FYNNEI. The CDR3 nucleotides are TGTGCCAGCCCCAAGTCAGCGGGAGTCGACGGGGAGCTGTTTTTT. Translating gives CASPKSAGVDGELFF.

V usage is TRBV30 and J usage is TRBJ1-2, with a possible D match to TRBD1 (6 bases). V was cut by 5 bases and J by 7 bases, with 14 bases left in between. CDR3 length: 12 residues. Germline V CDR1 and CDR2: GTSNPN, SVGIG (reference sequence). The CDR3 DNA is TGTGCCTGGGGAACAGGGACGGGTGGCTACACCTTC. This sequence encodes CAWGTGTGGYTF.

There are many counts of this clone. The CDR3: CSTGQVADEQFF. In DNA, the CDR3 is TGCAGCACCGGACAGGTCGCTGACGAGCAGTTCTTC. The chain uses TRBV29-1 and TRBJ2-1; 7 bases are a match to TRBD1. The V gene's germline CDR1 is SQVTM and CDR2 ANQGSEA. The CDR3 has 12 amino acids. V was clipped by 8 bases and J by 10 bases; unmatched bases: 11.